Each of the 12 T cell receptor beta chains below was sequenced from the same sample in a study of blood T cell repertoires in COVID-19. Repertoires were generated with immunoSEQ multiplex PCR, while TCRdb's copy carries only in-frame clones and drops some. The sample yields 150,000 to 200,000 clones, around 81% seen once. Sequencing input: peripheral blood. These receptors were collected from a man aged 60 to 69 with active or convalescent COVID-19.

The chain uses TRBV7-2 and TRBJ2-7, with 8 nucleotides matching TRBD1. V shed 2 bases and J 5 bases; nucleotides not matched to a gene: 11. Germline-derived CDR1 and CDR2 are SGHTA and FQGNSA. The CDR3 covers 16 residues. The CDR3 spells CASSLSDYRGRNEQYF. For the CDR3, the DNA is TGTGCCAGCAGCTTATCCGATTACAGGGGGAGGAACGAGCAGTACTTC.

The V gene is TRBV5-6, the J gene TRBJ1-6; 9 bases map to TRBD1. Looked up from germline, CDR1 is SGHDT and CDR2 is YYEEEE. V shed 0 bases, J shed 7 bases, and the junction held 2 bases outside the gene matches. The CDR3 spans 15 residues. Here the CDR3 DNA reads TGTGCCAGCAGCTTGGTGGGGACAGGGAATTCACCCCTCCACTTT. Amino acids: CASSLVGTGNSPLHF.

The table lists this clone with a count of one. The chain carries TRBV5-1 and TRBJ2-5; possible D gene TRBD2, 5 bases. V was cut by 0 bases and J by 2 bases, with 11 bases left in between. This CDR3 comprises 15 residues. CDR1 and CDR2 (germline): SGHRS, YFSETQ. The CDR3 loop reads CASSLAGNRQETQYF. In nucleotides, the CDR3 is TGCGCCAGCAGCTTGGCCGGGAACCGTCAAGAGACCCAGTACTTC.

The gene calls are TRBV9 and TRBJ2-1; 11 bases are shared with TRBD1. The ends lost 0 bases at V and 10 bases at J; junction bases unmatched: 15. The CDR3 length is 18 residues. From germline, CDR1 is SGDLS and CDR2 YYNGEE. The CDR3 region is CASSVAPNPRTGGGEQFF. The CDR3 DNA reads as TGTGCCAGCAGCGTAGCACCAAACCCCCGGACAGGGGGCGGGGAGCAGTTCTTC.

The rearrangement uses TRBV9 and TRBJ1-3; TRBD1 aligns across 8 bases. CDR1 and CDR2 from the germline V gene are SGDLS and YYNGEE. V lost 2 bases and J lost 0; bases outside the gene matches: 7. The CDR3 sequence is 17 residues long. The CDR3 DNA follows: TGTGCCAGCAGCGTCCAGGGGGCGGGATACTCTGGAAACACCATATATTTT. Translation gives CASSVQGAGYSGNTIYF.

This chain joins TRBV3-1 (or the pseudogene TRBV3-2) and TRBJ2-6; D perhaps matches TRBD1 (5 bases). The length of the CDR3 is 15 residues. With 4 bases removed from V and 2 bases from J, the gap between germline ends came to 9 bases. CDR1 and CDR2 from the germline V gene are LGHDT and YNNKEL (reference sequence). In DNA, the CDR3 is TGTGCCAGCAGCCGGCAGGGTACTGGGGCCAACGTCCTGACTTTC. Its protein product is CASSRQGTGANVLTF.

The chain joins TRBV2 to TRBJ2-1; D not certain. V was trimmed by 5 bases and J by 0 bases, leaving 2 bases between them. The CDR3 spans 12 residues. Per germline, CDR1 SNHLY and CDR2 FYNNEI. Here the CDR3 DNA reads TGTGCCAGCAGTTACTCCTACAATGAGCAGTTCTTC. Protein product: CASSYSYNEQFF.

Note on this clone: Relative to the germline gene, one junction end is altered; a read error may explain this. This sequence joins TRBV19 and TRBJ1-2; 9 bases map to TRBD1. CDR1 LNHDA and CDR2 SQIVND come from the germline V gene (reference sequence). The CDR3 loop spans 14 amino acids. The CDR3 protein is CASSIELSGTGSDF. CDR3 sequence (DNA): TGTGCCAGTAGTATAGAACTGTCCGGGACAGGGTCCGACTTC.

The genes are TRBV5-4 and TRBJ2-2; 7 bases line up with TRBD2. V gave up 4 bases and J gave up 0 bases; unmatched junction bases: 6. In germline, CDR1 is SGHNT, CDR2 YYREEE (reference sequence). The CDR3 has 16 amino acids. The chain's CDR3 is CASSHPGGPNTGELFF. The CDR3 region has the DNA TGTGCCAGCAGCCACCCGGGAGGACCGAACACCGGGGAGCTGTTTTTT.

The rearrangement uses TRBV6-5 and TRBJ2-7, with D perhaps matching TRBD1 (7 bases). Trimming left V 8 bases short and J 0 bases short, with 17 bases between. Germline CDR1 and CDR2: MNHEY and SVGAGI. The CDR3 contains 15 residues. In DNA form, the CDR3 reads TGTGCCAGCTTTCAGGGGGGAGCGAGCTCCTACGAGCAGTACTTC. Amino acids: CASFQGGASSYEQYF.

The rearrangement links TRBV4-1 to TRBJ2-1; TRBD2 might be the D (6 bases). Germline-derived CDR1 and CDR2 are MGHRA and YSYEKL. V lost 2 bases to trimming and J lost 4 bases, with 15 bases between them. This CDR3 spans 16 amino acids. CDR3 sequence (DNA): TGCGCCAGCAGCCAACGGGCTAGCGATGAATACAATGAGCAGTTCTTC. Translated, it gives CASSQRASDEYNEQFF.

The CDR3 region is CASSIVGQSGEAFF. Written as DNA, the CDR3 is TGTGCCAGTAGTATAGTGGGCCAGTCTGGTGAAGCTTTCTTT. V and J are TRBV19 and TRBJ1-1; unclear D gene. This CDR3 is built from 14 residues. In germline, CDR1 is LNHDA, CDR2 SQIVND (reference sequence). The V gene lost 1 base and the J gene lost 7 bases, with 13 bases spanning the gap.